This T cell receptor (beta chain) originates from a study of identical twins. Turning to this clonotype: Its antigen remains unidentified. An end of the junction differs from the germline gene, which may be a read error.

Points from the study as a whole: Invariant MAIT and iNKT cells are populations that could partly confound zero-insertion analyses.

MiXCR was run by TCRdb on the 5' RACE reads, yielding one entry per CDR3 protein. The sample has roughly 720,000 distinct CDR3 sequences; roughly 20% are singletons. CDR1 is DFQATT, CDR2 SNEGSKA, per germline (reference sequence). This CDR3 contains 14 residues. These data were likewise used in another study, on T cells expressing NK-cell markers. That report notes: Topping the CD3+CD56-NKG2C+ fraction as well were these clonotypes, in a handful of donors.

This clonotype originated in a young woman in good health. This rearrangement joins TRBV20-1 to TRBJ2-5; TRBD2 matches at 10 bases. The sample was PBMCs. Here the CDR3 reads CGAERGGIQETQYF. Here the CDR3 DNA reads TGCGGTGCGGAGCGGGGGGGAATCCAAGAGACCCAGTACTTC.